The clone carrying this T cell receptor (beta chain) has a handful of counts. Its antigen is currently unknown. Researchers built TCR beta libraries using quantitative 5'-RACE with molecular barcodes. MiXCR, applied by TCRdb to the 5' RACE reads, yields one record per CDR3 protein. The data show about 140,000 distinct CDR3 sequences, 30% to 35% seen once. The sample comes from a study of CD8 T cells in ankylosing spondylitis. Broader study findings: Disease-linked clones were reportedly significantly enriched in matched ankylosing spondylitis synovial fluid.

Looked up from germline, CDR1 is DFQATT and CDR2 is SNEGSKA (reference sequence). Trimming removed 4 bases at V and 5 bases at J, with 11 bases between. CDR3 length: 12 amino acids. Sequenced sample: synovial fluid, either unsorted or a sorted T cell fraction (not recorded which). The receptor's source is a male donor with ankylosing spondylitis. The genes are TRBV20-1 and TRBJ2-5; no clear D gene. The CDR3: CSATGGLETQYF. CDR3 nucleotide sequence: TGCAGTGCTACAGGTGGTTTGGAGACCCAGTACTTC.